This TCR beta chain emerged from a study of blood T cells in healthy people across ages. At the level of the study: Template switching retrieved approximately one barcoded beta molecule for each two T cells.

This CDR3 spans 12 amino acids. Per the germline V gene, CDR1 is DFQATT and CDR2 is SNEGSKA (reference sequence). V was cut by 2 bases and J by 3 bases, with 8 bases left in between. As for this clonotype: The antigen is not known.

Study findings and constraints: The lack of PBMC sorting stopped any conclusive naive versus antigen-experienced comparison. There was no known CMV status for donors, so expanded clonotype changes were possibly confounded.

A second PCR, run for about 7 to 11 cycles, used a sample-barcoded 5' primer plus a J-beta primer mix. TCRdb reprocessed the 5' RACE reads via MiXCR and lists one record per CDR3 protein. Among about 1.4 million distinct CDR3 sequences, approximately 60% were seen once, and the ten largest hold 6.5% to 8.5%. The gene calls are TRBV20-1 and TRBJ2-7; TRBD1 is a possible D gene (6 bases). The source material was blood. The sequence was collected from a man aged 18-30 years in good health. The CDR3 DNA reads TGCAGTGCTAGACGGGACAACTACGAGCAGTACTTC. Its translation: CSARRDNYEQYF.